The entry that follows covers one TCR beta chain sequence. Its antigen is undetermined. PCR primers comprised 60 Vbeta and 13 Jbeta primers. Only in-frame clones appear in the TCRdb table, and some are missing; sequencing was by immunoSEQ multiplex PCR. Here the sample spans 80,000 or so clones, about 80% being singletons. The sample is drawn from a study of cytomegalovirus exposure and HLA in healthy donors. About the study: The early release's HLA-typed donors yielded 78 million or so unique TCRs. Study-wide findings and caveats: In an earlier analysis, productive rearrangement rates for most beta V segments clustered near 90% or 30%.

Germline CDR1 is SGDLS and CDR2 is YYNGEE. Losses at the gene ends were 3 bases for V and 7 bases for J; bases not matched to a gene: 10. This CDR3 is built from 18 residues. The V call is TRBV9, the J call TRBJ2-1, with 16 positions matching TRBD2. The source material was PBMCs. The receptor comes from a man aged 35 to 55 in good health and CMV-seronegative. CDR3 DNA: TGTGCCAGCAGCGCCAGCCCCGGGACTAGCGGGGGGGGGAATGAGCAGTTCTTC. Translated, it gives CASSASPGTSGGGNEQFF.